This entry describes one T cell receptor (beta chain). Many counts were recorded for this clonotype. The antigen it recognizes is unknown. Qualities for individual bases were not recorded, and no much larger clone is one base off. Via the germline V gene (reference sequence), CDR1 is DFQATT and CDR2 SNEGSKA. The cysteine opens and the phenylalanine closes a CDR3 of 13 amino acids. Only CDR3 DNA remains: 39 bases, in frame from the first base. V lost 3 bases and J lost 3 bases; the stretch between them is 12 bases long. These data originate in a study of spatial heterogeneity in lung cancer (dated by TCRdb to the late 2010s). The study in broad terms: Beta-chain transcripts were consistently detected in greater numbers than alpha-chain transcripts, which likely reflects a higher abundance of beta-chain transcripts. TCR alpha and beta repertoires were quantitatively compared across multiple tumor regions, matched nontumor lung and blood in non-small cell lung cancer. Both alpha and beta chains were TCR-sequenced in a few hundred tumor regions, around 64 matched nontumor lung samples and over 55 PBMC samples obtained at surgery. In the raw uncorrected reads, each unique combination of TCR and UMI appeared more than ten times on average. Nonsynonymous mutation counts, determined by whole-exome sequencing of tumor tissue, were related to features of the TCR repertoire. General conclusions and limits of the study: Confirming at a functional level the hypothesis that regional TCRs recognize regional mutations was considered to require additional single-cell paired TCR alpha and beta sequencing. Ubiquitous expanded tumor TCRs were found in blood more often at tumor resection than at routine follow-up.

The library was made by 5' RACE. TCRdb lists the instrument as NextSeq 500. The TCR library protocol attached a unique molecular identifier to each TCR cDNA molecule to allow correction of PCR and sequencing errors. As for how the authors treated the data: Decombinator tools were used for TCR identification, UMI-based error correction and CDR3 extraction. Expanded TCRs were defined as those above a frequency of 2 per 1,000, corresponding to the top 1% of the tumor frequency distribution. Renyi diversity was calculated using the R vegan package after each repertoire was subsampled 100 times to 5,000 TCRs. To build CDR3 similarity networks, amino acid triplet string-kernel similarity was used, and CDR3s were connected when their pairwise similarity was above 0.82. TCRdb trimmed the raw reads at Q25, called clones with MiXCR and kept productive beta chains. Every distinct CDR3 protein forms one entry, paired with its most common genes and DNA. These V and J calls derive from TCRdb rather than the authors' analysis. The sample includes over 10,000 distinct CDR3 sequences, with less than 4.5% observed a single time. The ten largest clonotypes hold under 55% of the sample.

According to the study, the label for this sample's time point signals: sample taken at primary tumor resection. The donors were about 71 patients from the lung TRACERx cohort who had early-stage, untreated non-small cell lung cancer. Whole RNA extracted from tumor and nontumor lung tissue, or from cryopreserved PBMC samples, was used for TCR sequencing without cell sorting. Only patients for whom sufficient RNA was available from at least two tumor regions were selected for TCR sequencing. This sequence was found in a male donor with early-stage non-small cell lung cancer. Recombination connected TRBV20-1 to TRBJ2-7; D gene: possibly TRBD2, on 6 matching bases. The source was PBMCs, collected at surgery. The CDR3 amino acid sequence is: CSARDRESYEQYF. The DNA sequence follows: TGCAGTGCTAGGGACCGGGAGAGCTACGAGCAGTACTTC.